This TCR beta chain was sequenced for a study of regulatory T cells in long-lasting Graves disease. Looking at the study overall: Antithyroid drug use was under 3 months in newly diagnosed Graves' patients.

V was trimmed by 6 bases and J by 5 bases, leaving 19 bases between them. The CDR3 is 15 residues long. CDR1 SGHAT and CDR2 FQNNGV come from the germline V gene. This clonotype was seen only a few times. In building TCR beta libraries, iRepertoire HTBI primers were used together with Arm-PCR of CDR3 regions. A single record per CDR3 protein comes from TCRdb applying MiXCR to the multiplex PCR reads. The repertoire has 240,000 or so distinct CDR3 sequences, 20% to 25% of them found once; the top ten carry more than 11%. Stated time point: newly diagnosed GD, antithyroid drugs for less than 3 months. TCR sequences were obtained from RNA taken from PBMCs. An endocrinology department located in Xi'an, China, was where the patients came from.

Sequences were derived from peripheral blood mononuclear cells (PBMCs), sampled at new diagnosis, from a patient treated with antithyroid drugs. This clonotype originated in a female donor with Graves disease. V gene TRBV11-2 combines with J gene TRBJ1-2, with D perhaps TRBD1 (6 bases). The CDR3 coding sequence is TGTGCCAGCAGGGCCATAGACAGGAGTTTTTATGGCTACACCTTC. It yields the protein CASRAIDRSFYGYTF. The full variable domain, its missing parts supplied by reference TRBV11-2 and TRBJ1-2, is EAGVAQSPRYKIIEKRQSVAFWCNPISGHATLYWYQQILGQGPKLLIQFQNNGVVDDSQLPKDRFSAERLKGVDSTLKIQPAKLEDSAVYLCASRAIDRSFYGYTFGSGTRLTVV.